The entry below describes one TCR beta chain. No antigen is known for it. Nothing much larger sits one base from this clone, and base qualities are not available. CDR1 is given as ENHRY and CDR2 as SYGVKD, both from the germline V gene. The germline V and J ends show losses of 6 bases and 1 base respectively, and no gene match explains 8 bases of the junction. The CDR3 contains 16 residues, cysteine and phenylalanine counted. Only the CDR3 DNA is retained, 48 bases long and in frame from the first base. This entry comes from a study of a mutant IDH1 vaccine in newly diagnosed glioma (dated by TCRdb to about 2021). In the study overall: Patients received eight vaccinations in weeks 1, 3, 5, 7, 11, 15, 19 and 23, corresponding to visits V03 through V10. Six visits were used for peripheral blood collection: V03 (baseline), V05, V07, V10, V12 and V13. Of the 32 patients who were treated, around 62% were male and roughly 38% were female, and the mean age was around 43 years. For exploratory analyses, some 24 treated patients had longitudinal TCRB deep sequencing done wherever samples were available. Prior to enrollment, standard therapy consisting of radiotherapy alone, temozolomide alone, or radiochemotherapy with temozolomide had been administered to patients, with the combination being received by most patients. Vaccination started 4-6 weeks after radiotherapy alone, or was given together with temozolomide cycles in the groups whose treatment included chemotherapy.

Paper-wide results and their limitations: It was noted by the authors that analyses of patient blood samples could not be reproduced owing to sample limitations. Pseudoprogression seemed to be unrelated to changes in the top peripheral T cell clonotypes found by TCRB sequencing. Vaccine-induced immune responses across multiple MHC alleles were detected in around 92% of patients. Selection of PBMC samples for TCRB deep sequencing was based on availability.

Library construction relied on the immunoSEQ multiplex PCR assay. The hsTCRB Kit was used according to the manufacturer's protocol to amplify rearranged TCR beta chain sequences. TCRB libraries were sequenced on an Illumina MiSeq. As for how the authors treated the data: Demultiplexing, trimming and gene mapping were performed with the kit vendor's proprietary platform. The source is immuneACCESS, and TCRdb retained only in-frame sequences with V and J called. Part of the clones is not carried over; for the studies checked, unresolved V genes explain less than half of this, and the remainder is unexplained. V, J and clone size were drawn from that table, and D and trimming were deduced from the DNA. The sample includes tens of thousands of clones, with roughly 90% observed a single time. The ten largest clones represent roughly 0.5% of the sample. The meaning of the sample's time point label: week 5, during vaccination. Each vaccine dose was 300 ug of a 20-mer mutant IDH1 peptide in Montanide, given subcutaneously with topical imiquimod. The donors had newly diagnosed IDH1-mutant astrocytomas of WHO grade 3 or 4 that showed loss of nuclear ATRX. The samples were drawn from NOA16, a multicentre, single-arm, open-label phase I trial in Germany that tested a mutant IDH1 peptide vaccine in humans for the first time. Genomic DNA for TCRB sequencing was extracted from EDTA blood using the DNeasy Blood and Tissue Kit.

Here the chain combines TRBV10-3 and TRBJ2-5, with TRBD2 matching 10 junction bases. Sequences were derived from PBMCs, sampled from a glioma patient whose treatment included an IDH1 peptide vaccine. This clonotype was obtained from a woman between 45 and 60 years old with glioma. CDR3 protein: CAISRGTSVRQETQYF. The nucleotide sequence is TGTGCCATCAGCCGCGGGACTAGCGTACGCCAAGAGACCCAGTACTTC.